The 19 T cell receptor beta chains in this list originate from one sample, sequenced in a study of metastatic and nonmetastatic thyroid tumors. Patients were all untreated before their thyroid surgery. TCRdb used MiXCR to call clones anew from the PCR reads. The sample has around 26,000 clones; just under 15% are singletons. Input material: blood. These receptors all come from a female donor with papillary thyroid cancer or a benign thyroid nodule (not recorded which). Some clones in this sample may be carry-over from other donors' samples.

This clone was counted between two and nine times. The CDR3 ends on some other residue instead of the conserved phenylalanine or tryptophan, so this is likely a read error. This chain links TRBV28 with TRBJ2-3; 7 bases fit TRBD2. The germline gives CDR1 MDHEN, CDR2 SYDVKM. This CDR3 is 13 amino acids long. The junction had 7 bases not matched to a gene; V was cut back by 5 bases and J by 8 bases. The CDR3 here is CASSLREAFTQYL. DNA for the CDR3: TGTGCCAGCAGTCTCCGGGAGGCGTTTACGCAGTATTTG.

This rearrangement joins TRBV5-1 to TRBJ2-1; TRBD1 matches at 8 bases. J was trimmed by 1 base and V by 4 bases; bases with no gene match: 4. This CDR3 has 15 amino acids. CDR1 is SGHRS and CDR2 is YFSETQ in the germline V gene. CDR3 amino acids: CASSIGQGSYNEQFF. The CDR3 bases are TGCGCCAGCAGCATAGGACAGGGATCCTACAATGAGCAGTTCTTC.

Points on this clone: A single base separates this from a much larger clone, so it may be a read error. Other DNA sequences in this sample translate to the same CDR3. V is TRBV29-1 and J is TRBJ1-1; D remains ambiguous. Trimming shortened V by 0 bases and J by 5 bases, and 13 bases separated the two germline ends. The CDR3 is made up of 14 amino acids. CDR1 is SQVTM, CDR2 ANQGSEA, per germline. CDR3 region: CSVEDASRGTEAFF. In DNA form, the CDR3 reads TGCAGCGTTGAAGATGCTAGCCGAGGGACTGAAGCTTTCTTT. Full variable domain (remainder filled in from reference TRBV29-1 and TRBJ1-1): SAVISQKPSRDICQRGTSLTIQCQVDSQVTMMFWYRQQPGQSLTLIATANQGSEATYESGFVIDKFPISRPNLTFSTLTVSNMSPEDSSIYLCSVEDASRGTEAFFGQGTRLTVV.

This clone has at least ten counts. The chain carries TRBV3-1 and TRBJ1-4; no definite D call. Germline V gives CDR1 LGHDT, CDR2 YNNKEL (reference sequence). V was shortened by 1 base and J by 5 bases, with 11 bases between the two germline ends. This CDR3 has 15 amino acids. For the CDR3, the DNA is TGTGCCAGCAGCCAAGTAGGAGGAAAAAATGAAAAACTGTTTTTT. Translated, it gives CASSQVGGKNEKLFF.

In this sample, this clone turned up many times. This rearrangement joins TRBV11-2 to TRBJ2-7; D is undetermined. The germline V and J ends were trimmed by 0 bases and 2 bases, with 5 bases remaining between them. Germline values: CDR1 SGHAT, CDR2 FQNNGV. The CDR3 runs to 13 residues. The CDR3 nucleotides are TGTGCCAGCAGCTTAGAGGCGGCCTACGAGCAGTACTTC. Translated, it gives CASSLEAAYEQYF.

In the case of this clone: Germline and junction disagree at one end, which may indicate a read error. The rearrangement uses TRBV7-2 and TRBJ2-7; D is undetermined. Germline CDR1 is SGHTA and CDR2 is FQGNSA. The CDR3 sequence is 12 residues long. The CDR3 coding sequence is TGCGCCAGCAGCCCGTGGCTTAGCGAGCAGTACTTC. Its translation is CASSPWLSEQYF.

Remarks on this clone: Likely a read error: the CDR3 ends without its conserved phenylalanine or tryptophan. This sequence joins TRBV27 and TRBJ2-3, with TRBD2 matching over 12 bases. Per germline, CDR1 MNHEY and CDR2 SMNVEV (reference sequence). V was clipped by 3 bases and J by 6 bases; unmatched bases: 10. The CDR3 contains 17 residues. This CDR3 reads CASSFLGLAGWPDTQYL. The CDR3 region has the DNA TGTGCCAGCAGTTTCCTTGGACTAGCGGGATGGCCGGATACGCAGTATCTT.

The V and J genes are TRBV7-9 and TRBJ1-4; TRBD1 matches at 11 bases. Per germline, CDR1 SEHNR and CDR2 FQNEAQ (reference sequence). The length of the CDR3 is 14 residues. Trimming removed 1 base from V and 10 bases from J; junction bases left unmatched: 2. CDR3 sequence (DNA): TGTGCCAGCAGCTTAGGGACAGGGGGCGTAAAACTGTTTTTT. It yields the protein CASSLGTGGVKLFF.

This clone was observed many times. V is TRBV28 and J is TRBJ1-1; 7 bases match TRBD1. V lost 2 bases, J lost 6 bases, and 6 bases stayed unmatched. The CDR3 runs to 14 residues. In germline, CDR1 is MDHEN, CDR2 SYDVKM. In DNA, the CDR3 is TGTGCCAGCAGTTTACCTCAAACAGGGGCTGAAGCTTTCTTT. Protein: CASSLPQTGAEAFF.

This clone was found many times. The V gene is TRBV27, the J gene TRBJ1-5, with D unresolved. Germline V gives CDR1 MNHEY, CDR2 SMNVEV (reference sequence). The CDR3 spans 15 residues. V was cut by 5 bases and J by 0 bases, with 11 bases left in between. CDR3 sequence reads: CASSAQSYSNQPQHF. CDR3 coding DNA: TGTGCCAGCAGTGCTCAGTCGTATAGCAATCAGCCCCAGCATTTT.

This clone was observed many times. The chain carries TRBV7-2 and TRBJ2-7; D gene ambiguous. The CDR3 extends over 14 amino acids. The V end was cut by 5 bases, the J end by 4 bases, with 15 bases between. Germline V lookup: CDR1 SGHTA, CDR2 FQGNSA. The CDR3 sequence: CASSPVPGWYEQYF. The DNA for the CDR3 is TGTGCCAGCAGCCCAGTCCCAGGTTGGTACGAGCAGTACTTC.

By proportion, this clone is medium-sized (0.01 to 0.1%). The genes are TRBV4-1 and TRBJ2-7; D call uncertain. The CDR3 sequence is 13 residues long. Trimming took off 1 base at V and 1 base at J, with 5 bases between the two ends. Looked up from germline, CDR1 is MGHRA and CDR2 is YSYEKL. Written as DNA, the CDR3 is TGCGCCAGCAGCCAAGTAACTTCCTACGAGCAGTACTTC. This sequence encodes CASSQVTSYEQYF.

This clone qualifies as medium-sized. This rearrangement joins TRBV20-1 to TRBJ2-7; D uncertain. V was cut by 4 bases and J by 6 bases, with 16 bases left in between. The CDR3 runs to 13 residues. Germline V CDR1 and CDR2: DFQATT, SNEGSKA (reference sequence). Written as DNA, the CDR3 is TGCAGTGCTATGCGGAACCCCACCCCCGAGCAGTACTTC. Translated, it gives CSAMRNPTPEQYF.

The rearrangement joins TRBV7-2 to TRBJ2-1; the D gene is possibly TRBD2 (6 bases). Germline values: CDR1 SGHTA, CDR2 FQGNSA. V gave up 5 bases and J gave up 2 bases, with 13 bases separating them. This CDR3 has 15 residues. In nucleotides, the CDR3 is TGTGCCAGCAGCCCCGGGACTTCTACCTACAATGAGCAGTTCTTC. Its protein is CASSPGTSTYNEQFF.

This clone is judged medium-sized. The chain combines TRBV11-2 with TRBJ1-1; the match to TRBD1 covers 7 bases. Germline V gene data show CDR1 as SGHAT and CDR2 as FQNNGV. The CDR3 loop spans 16 amino acids. V was pared by 1 base and J by 5 bases, with 10 bases of the junction left unmatched. CDR3 in DNA: TGTGCCAGCAGCTTAGGTGCGACCGTCAGGGGGACTGAAGCTTTCTTT. Amino acid sequence: CASSLGATVRGTEAFF.

This clone was observed at least ten times. The genes are TRBV3-1 and TRBJ1-2, with no clear D. Per germline, CDR1 LGHDT and CDR2 YNNKEL (reference sequence). Deletions cut 4 bases from V and 1 base from J, with 13 bases between. The CDR3 contains 15 residues. The chain's CDR3 is CASSLTRSYNYGYTF. CDR3 nucleotides: TGTGCCAGCAGCCTTACCCGGAGTTATAACTATGGCTACACCTTC.

V usage is TRBV28 and J usage is TRBJ2-7; no clear D. Trimming cost V 6 bases and J 10 bases, with 19 bases left between them. This CDR3 is 13 amino acids long. Germline-derived CDR1 and CDR2 are MDHEN and SYDVKM. DNA for the CDR3: TGTGCCAGCAGGATTTCGACATGGCGCGATCAGTACTTC. Protein product: CASRISTWRDQYF.

This clone was detected many times. The V call is TRBV6-1, the J call TRBJ1-1, with D uncertain. Germline values: CDR1 MNHNS, CDR2 SASEGT. The CDR3 runs 13 residues. Trimming took 7 bases from V and 1 from J, leaving 10 bases between them. CDR3 residues: CASIGRQNTEAFF. The CDR3 DNA follows: TGTGCCAGCATTGGACGGCAGAACACTGAAGCTTTCTTT.

This clone showed up just once. Mismatch with germline at one junction end may stem from a read error. This chain connects TRBV4-1 to TRBJ1-4; 7 positions agree with TRBD1. The germline gives CDR1 MGHRA, CDR2 YSYEKL. This CDR3 is built from 15 residues. The CDR3 DNA is TGCGCCAGCAACCAAGGTGGGACAGTTAATGAAAAACTGTTTTTT. The encoded protein is CASNQGGTVNEKLFF.